The 20 T cell receptor beta chains presented below share a single source sample, sequenced in a study of blood T cell repertoires in COVID-19. Clones were sequenced by immunoSEQ multiplex PCR, and TCRdb holds only the in-frame ones, with some missing. The sample lists 250,000 to 300,000 clones, 75% to 90% occurring once. Sequencing used peripheral blood. The receptors come from a man over 45 with acute or convalescent COVID-19.

CDR3 region: CASSQDTRPEAFF. CDR3 sequence (DNA): TGTGCCAGCAGCCAAGATACGAGGCCTGAAGCTTTCTTT. The chain carries TRBV4-2 and TRBJ1-1, with no clear D. Between the trimmed V and J ends, which lost 0 bases and 6 bases, there was a span of 8 bases. The germline V gene encodes CDR1 LGHNA and CDR2 YNFKEQ. The CDR3 is 13 residues long.

CDR3 residues: CASSGLRDRADNEQFF. The CDR3 coding sequence is TGTGCCAGCAGTGGGCTCCGGGACAGAGCAGACAATGAGCAGTTCTTC. The genes are TRBV2 and TRBJ2-1, with 7 bases aligning to TRBD1. CDR1 and CDR2 (germline): SNHLY, FYNNEI. V trimming: 4 bases; J trimming: 5 bases; junction bases outside the gene matches: 11. The CDR3 contains 16 residues.

Of note for this clone: This sample also contains other DNA sequences that code for the same CDR3. This chain joins TRBV18 and TRBJ2-7; D possibly corresponds to TRBD1 (5 bases). Per germline, CDR1 KGHSH and CDR2 LQKENI. The CDR3 is 12 residues long. V was cut by 3 bases and J by 4 bases, with 7 bases left in between. The DNA of the CDR3 is TGTGCCAGCTCACCCGACAGTTACGAGCAGTACTTC. This translates into CASSPDSYEQYF.

The CDR3 sequence: CASSLLGGSNTEAFF. CDR3 DNA sequence: TGTGCCAGCAGTTTGCTGGGGGGATCGAACACTGAAGCTTTCTTT. The rearrangement joins TRBV27 to TRBJ1-1; D is possibly TRBD1 (5 bases). This CDR3 is built from 15 residues. Trimming cost V 3 bases and J 1 base, with 12 bases left between them. In germline, CDR1 is MNHEY, CDR2 SMNVEV (reference sequence).

This chain's CDR3 is CASSFIPGQGNTEAFF. The DNA for the CDR3 is TGTGCCAGCTCCTTTATCCCGGGACAGGGAAACACTGAAGCTTTCTTT. V usage is TRBV5-5 and J usage is TRBJ1-1; 9 bases map to TRBD1. Per the germline V gene, CDR1 is SGHKS and CDR2 is YYEKEE (reference sequence). The length of the CDR3 is 16 residues. J lost 2 bases, V lost 7 bases, and 12 bases had no gene match. Filled out from reference TRBV5-5 and TRBJ1-1, the complete variable domain reads DAGVTQSPTHLIKTRGQQVTLRCSPISGHKSVSWYQQVLGQGPQFIFQYYEKEERGRGNFPDRFSARQFPNYSSELNVNALLLGDSALYLCASSFIPGQGNTEAFFGQGTRLTVV.

The chain employs TRBV21-1 and TRBJ1-1; the table names TRBD1, a call not compared with the DNA. TRBV21-1 is described as a pseudogene. The CDR3 is 14 residues long. The CDR3 nucleotides read TGTGCCAGCACCCTAGGGGGTCCAGTGCGTAAAGCTTTCTTT. It yields the protein CASTLGGPVRKAFF.

This chain joins TRBV10-3 and TRBJ2-5; TRBD2 aligns across 11 bases. The germline V gene encodes CDR1 ENHRY and CDR2 SYGVKD. The junction had 6 bases not matched to a gene; V was cut back by 2 bases and J by 1 base. This CDR3 contains 17 residues. The CDR3 coding sequence is TGTGCCATCAGTGAGGCCAGACTAGCGGGGACCCAAGAGACCCAGTACTTC. It translates to CAISEARLAGTQETQYF.

The chain carries TRBV5-5 and TRBJ2-2; D unclear. V lost 3 bases and J 6 bases, leaving 15 bases between the germline ends. The CDR3 covers 15 residues. Germline values: CDR1 SGHKS, CDR2 YYEKEE (reference sequence). The CDR3, as DNA: TGTGCCAGCAGCTCATCCCCCCCCGGTCCCGGGGAGCTGTTTTTT. Encoded protein: CASSSSPPGPGELFF.

The gene calls are TRBV9 and TRBJ1-1, with TRBD1 matching 7 bases. In germline, CDR1 is SGDLS, CDR2 YYNGEE. There are 15 residues in the CDR3. V lost 0 bases to trimming and J lost 4 bases; unmatched junction nucleotides: 6. The CDR3 spells CASSVGSGGGTEAFF. DNA of the CDR3: TGTGCCAGCAGCGTAGGTTCAGGGGGAGGCACTGAAGCTTTCTTT.

This clone was observed once. The chain couples TRBV3-1 (or the pseudogene TRBV3-2) to TRBJ2-1, with 7 bases identical to TRBD1. Germline CDR1 LGHDT, CDR2 YNNKEL (reference sequence). J gave up 7 bases and V 3 bases, and 9 bases lay outside the gene matches. The CDR3 loop spans 15 amino acids. CDR3: CASSQGQTYLNEQFF. In DNA, the CDR3 is TGTGCCAGCAGCCAGGGACAGACCTACCTAAATGAGCAGTTCTTC.

The CDR3 sequence is CASSSNPPGQSTNEKLFF. The CDR3, as DNA: TGTGCCAGCAGTTCTAACCCCCCGGGACAGTCAACTAATGAAAAACTGTTTTTT. The rearrangement links TRBV5-4 to TRBJ1-4; 7 bases are shared with TRBD1. Germline loops: CDR1 SGHNT, CDR2 YYREEE (reference sequence). The J segment lost 0 bases and the V segment lost 5 bases, leaving 13 bases of the junction unmatched. The CDR3 is 18 amino acids.

Here the CDR3 DNA reads TGTGCCAGCAGTGGGACCCACGGGACAGGGGTCTACGAGCAGTACTTC. Its translation is CASSGTHGTGVYEQYF. The chain uses TRBV6-1 and TRBJ2-7; 10 bases map to TRBD1. The CDR3 consists of 16 residues. V trimming: 4 bases; J trimming: 3 bases; junction bases outside the gene matches: 9. The germline gives CDR1 MNHNS, CDR2 SASEGT.

The chain has TRBV6-5 and TRBJ2-7; D possibly corresponds to TRBD1 (5 bases). Germline V gives CDR1 MNHEY, CDR2 SVGAGI. V was pared by 6 bases and J by 3 bases, with 9 bases between. CDR3 length: 12 amino acids. CDR3 nucleotides: TGTGCCAGCAGCCCCAGGGACTACGAGCAGTACTTC. The encoded protein is CASSPRDYEQYF.

The chain carries TRBV10-3 and TRBJ1-6; TRBD1 is a possible D gene (5 bases). This CDR3 has 13 residues. V was trimmed by 7 bases and J by 6 bases, leaving 10 bases between them. The V gene's germline CDR1 is ENHRY and CDR2 SYGVKD. The CDR3 DNA reads as TGTGCCATCACTGGGACTTCTAATTCACCCCTCCACTTT. This codes for CAITGTSNSPLHF.

This clone showed up just once. The chain combines TRBV9 with TRBJ1-2; D gene unclear. The CDR3 is made up of 14 amino acids. V gave up 0 bases and J gave up 5 bases, with 11 bases separating them. Germline V lookup: CDR1 SGDLS, CDR2 YYNGEE. DNA for the CDR3: TGTGCCAGCAGCGTAGGCTCGAGGGATTATGGCTACACCTTC. Protein product: CASSVGSRDYGYTF.

The table lists this clone with many counts. The same CDR3 is also encoded by other DNA sequences in this sample. In DNA, the CDR3 is TGTGCCAGCAGTGAGGGGGGAACTGAAGCTTTCTTT. Protein product: CASSEGGTEAFF. The V gene is TRBV2, the J gene TRBJ1-1; D possibly corresponds to TRBD1 (5 bases). Per the germline V gene, CDR1 is SNHLY and CDR2 is FYNNEI. Trimming stripped 3 bases from V and 5 bases from J, with 7 bases between. The CDR3 sequence is 12 residues long.

This sequence joins TRBV5-5 and TRBJ1-4, with D possibly TRBD1 on 5 matching bases. V shed 0 bases and J shed 8 bases, with 8 bases lying between them. Germline assignment: CDR1 SGHKS and CDR2 YYEKEE (reference sequence). The CDR3 is 13 amino acids. CDR3 DNA sequence: TGTGCCAGCAGCTTGGCCGACAGCGAAAAACTGTTTTTT. Residues: CASSLADSEKLFF.

V and J are TRBV5-8 and TRBJ2-7, with 9 bases lining up with TRBD2. The V gene's germline CDR1 is SGHTS and CDR2 YDEGEE. This CDR3 spans 17 amino acids. Germline trimming cut 2 bases from V and 0 bases from J; bases unmatched to any gene: 9. The CDR3 region is CASSFTGGGGYSYEQYF. The CDR3 nucleotides read TGTGCCAGCAGCTTTACTGGCGGGGGGGGCTACTCCTACGAGCAGTACTTC.

The chain combines TRBV19 with TRBJ1-2, with 9 nucleotides matching TRBD1. The germline V gene has CDR1 LNHDA and CDR2 SQIVND (reference sequence). The CDR3 has 16 residues. With 3 bases clipped from V and 5 bases from J, the junction kept 10 bases outside the gene matches. The CDR3 DNA sequence: TGTGCCAGTAGTATTAAGGGACAGGGAGATTATTATGGCTACACCTTC. Translating gives CASSIKGQGDYYGYTF.

The gene calls are TRBV30 and TRBJ1-1; no reliable D call. V lost 4 bases and J 5 bases, leaving 11 bases between the germline ends. There are 12 residues in the CDR3. Germline-derived CDR1 and CDR2 are GTSNPN and SVGIG (reference sequence). Here the CDR3 reads CAWTEGVTEAFF. Written as DNA, the CDR3 is TGTGCCTGGACTGAGGGCGTTACTGAAGCTTTCTTT.